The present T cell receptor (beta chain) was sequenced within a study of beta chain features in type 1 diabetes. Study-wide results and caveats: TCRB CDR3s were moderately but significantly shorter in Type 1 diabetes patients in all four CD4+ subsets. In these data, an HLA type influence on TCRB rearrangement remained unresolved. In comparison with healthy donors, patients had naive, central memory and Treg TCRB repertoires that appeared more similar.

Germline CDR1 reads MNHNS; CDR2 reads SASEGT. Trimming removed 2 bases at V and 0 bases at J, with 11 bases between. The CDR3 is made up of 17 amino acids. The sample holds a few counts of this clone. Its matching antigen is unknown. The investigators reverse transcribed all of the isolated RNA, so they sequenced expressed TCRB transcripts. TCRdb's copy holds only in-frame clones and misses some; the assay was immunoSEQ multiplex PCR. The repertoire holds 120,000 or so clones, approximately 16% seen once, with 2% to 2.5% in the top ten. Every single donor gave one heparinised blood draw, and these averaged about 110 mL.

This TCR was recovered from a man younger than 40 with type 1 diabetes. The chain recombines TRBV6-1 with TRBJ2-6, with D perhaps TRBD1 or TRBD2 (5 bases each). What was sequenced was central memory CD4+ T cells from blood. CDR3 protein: CASSERGRDSGANVLTF. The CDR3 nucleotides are TGTGCCAGCAGTGAACGGGGCAGAGACTCTGGGGCCAACGTCCTGACTTTC.